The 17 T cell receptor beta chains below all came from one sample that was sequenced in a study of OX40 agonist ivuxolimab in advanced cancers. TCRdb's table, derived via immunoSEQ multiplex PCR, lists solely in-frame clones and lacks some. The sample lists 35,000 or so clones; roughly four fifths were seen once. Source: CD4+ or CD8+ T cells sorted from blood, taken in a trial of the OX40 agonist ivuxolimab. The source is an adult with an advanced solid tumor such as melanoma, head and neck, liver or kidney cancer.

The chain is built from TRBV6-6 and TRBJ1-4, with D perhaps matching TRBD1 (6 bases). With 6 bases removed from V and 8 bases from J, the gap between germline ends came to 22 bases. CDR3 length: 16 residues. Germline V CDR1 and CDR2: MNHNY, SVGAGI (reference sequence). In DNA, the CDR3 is TGTGCCAGCAGCTTACTCCCTACAGGGCTTAGCGAAAAACTGTTTTTT. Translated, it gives CASSLLPTGLSEKLFF.

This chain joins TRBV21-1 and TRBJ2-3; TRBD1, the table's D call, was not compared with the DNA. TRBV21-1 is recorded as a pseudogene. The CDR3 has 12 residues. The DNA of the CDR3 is TGTGCCAGAAAACAGGGAACAGATACGCAGTATTTT. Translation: CARKQGTDTQYF.

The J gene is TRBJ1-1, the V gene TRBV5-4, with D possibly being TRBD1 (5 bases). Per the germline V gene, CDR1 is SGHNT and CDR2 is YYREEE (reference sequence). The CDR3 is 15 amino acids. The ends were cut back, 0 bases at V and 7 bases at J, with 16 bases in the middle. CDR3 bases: TGTGCCAGCAGCTTGGCTTTGGGGCCTGACTATGAAGCTTTCTTT. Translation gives CASSLALGPDYEAFF.

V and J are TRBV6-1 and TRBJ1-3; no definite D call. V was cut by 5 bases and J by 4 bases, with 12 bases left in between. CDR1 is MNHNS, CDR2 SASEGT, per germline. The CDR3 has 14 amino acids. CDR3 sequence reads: CASSPWRAGNTIYF. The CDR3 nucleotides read TGTGCCAGCAGTCCCTGGCGGGCCGGAAACACCATATATTTT.

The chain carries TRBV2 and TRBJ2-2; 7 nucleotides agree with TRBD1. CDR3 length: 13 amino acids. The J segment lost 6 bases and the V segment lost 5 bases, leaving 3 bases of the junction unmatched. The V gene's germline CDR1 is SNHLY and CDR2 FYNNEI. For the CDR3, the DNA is TGTGCCAGCAGTAACAGGGGCCCCGGGGAGCTGTTTTTT. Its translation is CASSNRGPGELFF.

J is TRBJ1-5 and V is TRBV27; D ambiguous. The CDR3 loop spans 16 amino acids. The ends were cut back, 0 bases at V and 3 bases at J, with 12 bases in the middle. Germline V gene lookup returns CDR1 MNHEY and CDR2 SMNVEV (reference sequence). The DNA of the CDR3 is TGTGCCAGCAGTTTATCAATGGCATCAGCCAATCAGCCCCAGCATTTT. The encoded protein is CASSLSMASANQPQHF.

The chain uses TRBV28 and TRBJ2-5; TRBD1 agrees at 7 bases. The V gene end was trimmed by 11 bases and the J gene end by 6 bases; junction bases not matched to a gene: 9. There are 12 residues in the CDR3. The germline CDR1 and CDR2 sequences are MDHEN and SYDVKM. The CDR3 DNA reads TGTGCCTCTCAAAGGGGGCAACAGACCCAGTACTTC. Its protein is CASQRGQQTQYF. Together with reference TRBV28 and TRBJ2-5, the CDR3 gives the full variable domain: DVKVTQSSRYLVKRTGEKVFLECVQDMDHENMFWYRQDPGLGLRLIYFSYDVKMKEKGDIPEGYSVSREKKERFSLILESASTNQTSMYLCASQRGQQTQYFGPGTRLLVL.

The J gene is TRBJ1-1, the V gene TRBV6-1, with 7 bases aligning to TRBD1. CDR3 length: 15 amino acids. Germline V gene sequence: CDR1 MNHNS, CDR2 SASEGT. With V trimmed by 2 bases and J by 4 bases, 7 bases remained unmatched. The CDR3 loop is CASSEWGAGGTEAFF. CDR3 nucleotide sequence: TGTGCCAGCAGTGAATGGGGGGCAGGGGGCACTGAAGCTTTCTTT.

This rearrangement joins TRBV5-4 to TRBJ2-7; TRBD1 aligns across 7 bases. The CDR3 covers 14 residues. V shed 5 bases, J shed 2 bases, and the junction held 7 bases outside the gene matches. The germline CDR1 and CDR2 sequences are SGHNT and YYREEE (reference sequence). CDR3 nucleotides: TGTGCCAGCAGTCTTGCCACAGGGGCCTACGAGCAGTACTTC. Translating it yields CASSLATGAYEQYF.

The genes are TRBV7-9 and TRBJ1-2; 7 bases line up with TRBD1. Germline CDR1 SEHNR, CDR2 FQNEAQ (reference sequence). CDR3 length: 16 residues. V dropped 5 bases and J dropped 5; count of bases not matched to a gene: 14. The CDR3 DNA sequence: TGTGCCAGCAGCGCTAGCCGACAGGGCGAACGGTATGGCTACACCTTC. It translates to CASSASRQGERYGYTF.

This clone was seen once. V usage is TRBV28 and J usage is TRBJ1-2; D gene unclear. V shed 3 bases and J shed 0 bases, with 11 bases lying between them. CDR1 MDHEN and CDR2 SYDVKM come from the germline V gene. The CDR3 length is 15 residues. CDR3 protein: CASSFLQQANYGYTF. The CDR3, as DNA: TGTGCCAGCAGTTTTCTACAGCAAGCTAACTATGGCTACACCTTC.

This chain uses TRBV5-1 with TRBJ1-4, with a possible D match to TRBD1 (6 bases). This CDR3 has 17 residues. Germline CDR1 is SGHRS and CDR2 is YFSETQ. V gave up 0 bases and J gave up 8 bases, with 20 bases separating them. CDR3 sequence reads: CASSLGVVGQGSEKLFF. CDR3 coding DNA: TGCGCCAGCAGCTTGGGGGTAGTCGGCCAGGGGTCCGAAAAACTGTTTTTT.

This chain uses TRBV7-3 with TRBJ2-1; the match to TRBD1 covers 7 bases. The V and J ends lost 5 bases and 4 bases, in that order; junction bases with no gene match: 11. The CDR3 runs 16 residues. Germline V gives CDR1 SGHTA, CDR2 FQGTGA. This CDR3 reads CASSMESGTAYNEQFF. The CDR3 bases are TGTGCCAGCAGCATGGAATCCGGGACAGCTTACAATGAGCAGTTCTTC.

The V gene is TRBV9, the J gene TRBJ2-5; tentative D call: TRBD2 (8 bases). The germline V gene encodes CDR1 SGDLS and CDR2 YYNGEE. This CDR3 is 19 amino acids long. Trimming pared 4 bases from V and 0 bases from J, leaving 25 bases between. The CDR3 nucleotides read TGTGCCAGCAGCACAAACGACAGGGATAGCGGGGAATACCAAGAGACCCAGTACTTC. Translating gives CASSTNDRDSGEYQETQYF.

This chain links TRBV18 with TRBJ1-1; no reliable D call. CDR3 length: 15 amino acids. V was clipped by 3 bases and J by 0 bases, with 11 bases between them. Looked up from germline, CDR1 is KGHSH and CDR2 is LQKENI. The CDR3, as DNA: TGTGCCAGCTCACCCCCCCCCGGCCTGAACACTGAAGCTTTCTTT. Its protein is CASSPPPGLNTEAFF.

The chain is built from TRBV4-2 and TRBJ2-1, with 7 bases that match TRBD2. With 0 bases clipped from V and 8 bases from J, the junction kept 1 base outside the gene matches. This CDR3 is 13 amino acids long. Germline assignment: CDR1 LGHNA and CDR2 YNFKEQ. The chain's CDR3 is CASSQEGRDEQFF. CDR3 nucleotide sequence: TGTGCCAGCAGCCAAGAAGGGAGGGATGAGCAGTTCTTC.

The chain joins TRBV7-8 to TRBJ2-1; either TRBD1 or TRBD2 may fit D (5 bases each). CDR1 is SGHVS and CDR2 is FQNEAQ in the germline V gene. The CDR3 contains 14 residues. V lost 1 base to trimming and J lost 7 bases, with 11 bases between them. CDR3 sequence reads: CASSLGGSVNEQFF. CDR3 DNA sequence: TGTGCCAGCAGCTTAGGGGGGTCGGTGAATGAGCAGTTCTTC.